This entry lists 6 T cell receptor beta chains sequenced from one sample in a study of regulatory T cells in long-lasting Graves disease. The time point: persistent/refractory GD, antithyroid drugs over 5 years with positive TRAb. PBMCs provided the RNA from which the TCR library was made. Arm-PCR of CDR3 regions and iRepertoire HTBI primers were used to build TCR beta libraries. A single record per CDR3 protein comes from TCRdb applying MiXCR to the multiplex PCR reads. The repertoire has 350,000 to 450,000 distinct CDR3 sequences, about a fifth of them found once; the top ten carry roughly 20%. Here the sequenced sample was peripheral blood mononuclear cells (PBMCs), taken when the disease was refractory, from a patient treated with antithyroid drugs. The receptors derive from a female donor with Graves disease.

CDR3 bases: TGTGCCAGCAGCTTAAGGACGGCCTCCTACAATGAGCAGTTCTTC. Residues: CASSLRTASYNEQFF. V is TRBV7-8 and J is TRBJ2-1; D is unclear. V lost 2 bases, J lost 0 bases, and 8 bases lay in between. The CDR3 extends over 15 amino acids. CDR1 is SGHVS and CDR2 is FQNEAQ in the germline V gene.

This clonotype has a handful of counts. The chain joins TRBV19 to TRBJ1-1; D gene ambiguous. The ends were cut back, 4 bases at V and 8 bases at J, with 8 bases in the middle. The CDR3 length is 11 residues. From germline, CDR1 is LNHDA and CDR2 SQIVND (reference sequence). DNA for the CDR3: TGTGCCAGTAGTAGGAGGTTGGAAGCTTTCTTT. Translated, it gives CASSRRLEAFF.

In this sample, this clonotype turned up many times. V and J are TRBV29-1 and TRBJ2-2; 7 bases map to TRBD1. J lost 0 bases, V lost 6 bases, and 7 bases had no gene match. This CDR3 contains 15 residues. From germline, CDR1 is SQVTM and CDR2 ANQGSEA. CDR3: CSVPSGTANTGELFF. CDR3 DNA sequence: TGCAGCGTCCCGTCCGGGACAGCGAACACCGGGGAGCTGTTTTTT.

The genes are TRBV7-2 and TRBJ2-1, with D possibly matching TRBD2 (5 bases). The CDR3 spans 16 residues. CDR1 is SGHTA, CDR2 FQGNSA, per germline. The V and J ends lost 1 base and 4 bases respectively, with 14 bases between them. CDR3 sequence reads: CASSLDGMRGYNEQFF. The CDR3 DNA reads TGTGCCAGCAGCTTAGACGGGATGAGAGGATACAATGAGCAGTTCTTC.

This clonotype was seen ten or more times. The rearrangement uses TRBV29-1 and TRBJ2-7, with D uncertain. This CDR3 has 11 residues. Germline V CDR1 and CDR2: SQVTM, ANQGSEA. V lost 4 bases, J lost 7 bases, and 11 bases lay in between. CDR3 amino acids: CSVGVAEEQYF. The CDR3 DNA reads TGCAGCGTTGGAGTGGCAGAAGAGCAGTACTTC.

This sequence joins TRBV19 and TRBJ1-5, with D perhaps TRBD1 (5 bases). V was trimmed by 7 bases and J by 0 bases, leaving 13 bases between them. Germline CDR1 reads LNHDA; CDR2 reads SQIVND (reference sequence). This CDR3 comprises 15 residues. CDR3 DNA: TGTGCCAGTAAGACGGGGCTATATAGCAATCAGCCCCAGCATTTT. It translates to CASKTGLYSNQPQHF.